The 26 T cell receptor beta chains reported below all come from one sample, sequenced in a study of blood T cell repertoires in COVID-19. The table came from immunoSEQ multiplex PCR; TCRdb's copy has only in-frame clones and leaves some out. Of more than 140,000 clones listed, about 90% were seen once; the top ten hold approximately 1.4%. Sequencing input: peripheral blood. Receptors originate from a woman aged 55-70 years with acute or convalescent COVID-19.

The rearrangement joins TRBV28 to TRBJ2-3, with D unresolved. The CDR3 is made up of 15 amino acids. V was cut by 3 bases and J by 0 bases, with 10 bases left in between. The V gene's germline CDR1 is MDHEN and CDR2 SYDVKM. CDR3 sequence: CASSLITQSTDTQYF. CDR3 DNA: TGTGCCAGCAGTTTGATCACCCAGAGCACAGATACGCAGTATTTT.

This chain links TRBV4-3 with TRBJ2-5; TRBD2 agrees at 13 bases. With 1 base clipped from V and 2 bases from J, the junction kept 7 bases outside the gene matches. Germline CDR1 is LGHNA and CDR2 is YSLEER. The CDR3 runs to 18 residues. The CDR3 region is CASSQVGLAGNGQETQYF. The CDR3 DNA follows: TGCGCCAGCAGCCAAGTGGGACTAGCGGGGAATGGGCAAGAGACCCAGTACTTC.

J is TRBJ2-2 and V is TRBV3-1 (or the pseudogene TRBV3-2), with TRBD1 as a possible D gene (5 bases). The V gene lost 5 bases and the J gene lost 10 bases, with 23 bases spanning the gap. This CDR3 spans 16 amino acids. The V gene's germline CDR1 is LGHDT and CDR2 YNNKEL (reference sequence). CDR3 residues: CASSLPAQGSPVELFF. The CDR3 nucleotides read TGTGCCAGCAGCTTACCCGCCCAGGGATCACCGGTGGAGCTGTTTTTT.

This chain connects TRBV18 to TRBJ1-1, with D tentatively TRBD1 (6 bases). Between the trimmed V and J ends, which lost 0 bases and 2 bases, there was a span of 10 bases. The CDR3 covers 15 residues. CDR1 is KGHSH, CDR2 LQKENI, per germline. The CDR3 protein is CASSPPQGKNTEAFF. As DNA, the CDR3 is TGTGCCAGCTCACCACCCCAGGGGAAAAACACTGAAGCTTTCTTT.

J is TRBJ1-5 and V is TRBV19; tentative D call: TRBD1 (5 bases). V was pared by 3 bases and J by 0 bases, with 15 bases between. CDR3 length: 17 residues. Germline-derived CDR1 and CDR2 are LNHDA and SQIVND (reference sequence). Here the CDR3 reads CASSISAGYNSNQPQHF. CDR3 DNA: TGTGCCAGTAGTATTTCGGCAGGGTATAATAGCAATCAGCCCCAGCATTTT.

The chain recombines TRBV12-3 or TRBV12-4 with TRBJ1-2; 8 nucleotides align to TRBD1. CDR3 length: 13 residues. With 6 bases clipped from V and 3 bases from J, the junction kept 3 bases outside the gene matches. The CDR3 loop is CASRPQGDYGYTF. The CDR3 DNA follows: TGTGCCAGCAGGCCACAGGGGGACTATGGCTACACCTTC.

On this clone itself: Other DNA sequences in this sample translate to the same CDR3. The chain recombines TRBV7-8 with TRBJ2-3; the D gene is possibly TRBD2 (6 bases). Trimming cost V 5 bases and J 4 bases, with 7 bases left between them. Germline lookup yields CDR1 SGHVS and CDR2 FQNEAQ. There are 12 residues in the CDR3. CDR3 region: CASSPGADTQYF. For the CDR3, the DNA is TGTGCCAGCAGCCCGGGAGCAGATACGCAGTATTTT.

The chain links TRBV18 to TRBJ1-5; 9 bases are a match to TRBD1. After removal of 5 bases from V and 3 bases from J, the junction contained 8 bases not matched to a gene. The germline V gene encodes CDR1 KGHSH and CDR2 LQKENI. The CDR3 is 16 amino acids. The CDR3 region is CASSIQGAGNNQPQHF. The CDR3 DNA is TGTGCCAGCTCAATACAGGGGGCCGGGAACAATCAGCCCCAGCATTTT.

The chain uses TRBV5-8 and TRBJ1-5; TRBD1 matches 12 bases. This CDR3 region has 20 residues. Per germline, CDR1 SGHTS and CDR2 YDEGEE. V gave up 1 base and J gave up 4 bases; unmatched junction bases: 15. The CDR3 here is CASSLLIRGQGAYWNQPQHF. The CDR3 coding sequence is TGTGCCAGCAGCTTGTTGATCAGGGGACAGGGGGCCTACTGGAATCAGCCCCAGCATTTT.

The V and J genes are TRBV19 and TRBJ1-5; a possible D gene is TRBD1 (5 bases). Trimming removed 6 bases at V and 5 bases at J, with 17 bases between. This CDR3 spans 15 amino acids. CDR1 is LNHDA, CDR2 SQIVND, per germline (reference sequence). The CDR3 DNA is TGTGCCAGTAGGAACCAGGGAGGAGGCGATCAGCCCCAGCATTTT. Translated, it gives CASRNQGGGDQPQHF.

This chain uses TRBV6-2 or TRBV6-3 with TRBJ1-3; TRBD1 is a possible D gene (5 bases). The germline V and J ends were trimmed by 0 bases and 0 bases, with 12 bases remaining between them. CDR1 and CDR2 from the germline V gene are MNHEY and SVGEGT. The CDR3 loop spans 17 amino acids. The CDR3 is CASSYSWDSRSGNTIYF. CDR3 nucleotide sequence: TGTGCCAGCAGTTACTCGTGGGACTCCCGCTCTGGAAACACCATATATTTT.

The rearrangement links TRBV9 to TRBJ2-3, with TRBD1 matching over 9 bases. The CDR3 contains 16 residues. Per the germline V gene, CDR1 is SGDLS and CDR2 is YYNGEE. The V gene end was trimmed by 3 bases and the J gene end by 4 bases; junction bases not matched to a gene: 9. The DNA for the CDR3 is TGTGCCAGCAGCGAGATGACAGGGGGGAGCGCAGATACGCAGTATTTT. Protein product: CASSEMTGGSADTQYF.

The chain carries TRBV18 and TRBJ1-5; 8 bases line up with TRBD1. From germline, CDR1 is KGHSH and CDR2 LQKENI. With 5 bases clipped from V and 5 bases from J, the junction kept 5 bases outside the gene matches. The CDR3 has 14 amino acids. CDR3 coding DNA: TGTGCCAGCTCAGGACAGGGAAGGGATCAGCCCCAGCATTTT. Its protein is CASSGQGRDQPQHF.

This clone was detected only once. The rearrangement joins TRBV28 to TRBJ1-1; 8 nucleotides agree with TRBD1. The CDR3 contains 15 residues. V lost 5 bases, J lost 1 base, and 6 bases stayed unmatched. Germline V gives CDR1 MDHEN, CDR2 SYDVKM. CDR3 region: CASSLTDRENTEAFF. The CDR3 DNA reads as TGTGCCAGCAGTCTGACGGACAGGGAGAACACTGAAGCTTTCTTT.

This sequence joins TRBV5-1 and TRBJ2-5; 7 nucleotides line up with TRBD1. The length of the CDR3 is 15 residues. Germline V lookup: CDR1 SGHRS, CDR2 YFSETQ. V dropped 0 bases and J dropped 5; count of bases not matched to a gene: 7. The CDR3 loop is CASSLEGALWETQYF. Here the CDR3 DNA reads TGCGCCAGCAGCTTGGAGGGGGCGCTTTGGGAGACCCAGTACTTC.

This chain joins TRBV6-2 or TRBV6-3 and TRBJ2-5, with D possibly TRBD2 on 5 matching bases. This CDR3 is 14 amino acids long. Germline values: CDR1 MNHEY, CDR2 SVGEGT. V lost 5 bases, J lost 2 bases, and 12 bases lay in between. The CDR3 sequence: CASSRSRGQETQYF. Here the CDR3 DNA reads TGTGCCAGCAGTCGGTCCCGAGGGCAAGAGACCCAGTACTTC.

This CDR3 is CASSLVPDYGYTF. The CDR3 nucleotides are TGCGCCAGCAGCTTGGTGCCAGACTATGGCTACACCTTC. The rearrangement uses TRBV5-1 and TRBJ1-2; D uncertain. The V gene lost 0 bases and the J gene lost 3 bases, with 6 bases spanning the gap. Per the germline V gene, CDR1 is SGHRS and CDR2 is YFSETQ. CDR3 length: 13 residues.

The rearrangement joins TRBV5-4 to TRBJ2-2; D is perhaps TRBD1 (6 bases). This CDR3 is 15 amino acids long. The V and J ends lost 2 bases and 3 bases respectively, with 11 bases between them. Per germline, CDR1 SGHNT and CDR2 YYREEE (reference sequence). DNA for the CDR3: TGTGCCAGCAGCTTAGGACAGACCTACACCGGGGAGCTGTTTTTT. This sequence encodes CASSLGQTYTGELFF.

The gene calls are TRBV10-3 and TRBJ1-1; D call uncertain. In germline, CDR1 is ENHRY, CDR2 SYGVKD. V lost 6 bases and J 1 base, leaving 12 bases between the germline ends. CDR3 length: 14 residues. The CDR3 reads CAIRGSEGNTEAFF. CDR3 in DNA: TGTGCCATCAGGGGGAGTGAAGGGAACACTGAAGCTTTCTTT.

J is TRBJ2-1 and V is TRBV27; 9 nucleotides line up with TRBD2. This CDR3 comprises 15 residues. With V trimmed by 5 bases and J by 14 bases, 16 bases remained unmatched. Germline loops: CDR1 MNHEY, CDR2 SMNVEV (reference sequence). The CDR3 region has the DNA TGTGCCAGCAGTCGGACTGCTCTTGCGGGGGGGGCGGAGTTCTTC. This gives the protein CASSRTALAGGAEFF.

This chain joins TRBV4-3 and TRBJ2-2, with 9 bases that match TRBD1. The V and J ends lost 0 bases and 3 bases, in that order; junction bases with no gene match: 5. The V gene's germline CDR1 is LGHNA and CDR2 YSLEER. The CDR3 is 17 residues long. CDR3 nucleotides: TGCGCCAGCAGCCAAGAGGGCGGGACAGGGTACACCGGGGAGCTGTTTTTT. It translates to CASSQEGGTGYTGELFF.

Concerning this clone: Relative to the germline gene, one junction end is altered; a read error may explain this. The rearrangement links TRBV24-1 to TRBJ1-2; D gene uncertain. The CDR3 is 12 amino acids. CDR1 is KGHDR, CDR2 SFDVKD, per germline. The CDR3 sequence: CATSEPNYGHTF. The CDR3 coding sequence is TGTGCCACCAGTGAACCGAACTATGGCCACACCTTC.

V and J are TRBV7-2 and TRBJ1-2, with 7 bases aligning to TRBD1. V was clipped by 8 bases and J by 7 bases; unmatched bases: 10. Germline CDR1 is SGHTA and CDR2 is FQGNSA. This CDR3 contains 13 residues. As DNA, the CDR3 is TGTGCCAGCCAGGCAGGGGGGTTGGGTGGCTACACCTTC. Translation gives CASQAGGLGGYTF.

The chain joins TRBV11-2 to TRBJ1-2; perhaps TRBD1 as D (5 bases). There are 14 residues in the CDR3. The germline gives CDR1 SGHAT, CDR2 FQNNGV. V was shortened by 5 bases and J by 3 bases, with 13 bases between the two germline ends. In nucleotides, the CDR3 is TGTGCCAGCAGCCCGGGGGGGGTGTACTATGGCTACACCTTC. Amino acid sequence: CASSPGGVYYGYTF.

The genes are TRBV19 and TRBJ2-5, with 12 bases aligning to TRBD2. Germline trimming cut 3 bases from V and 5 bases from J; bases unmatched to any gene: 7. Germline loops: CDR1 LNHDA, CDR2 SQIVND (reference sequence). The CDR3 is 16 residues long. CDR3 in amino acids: CASSIASGGAGETQYF. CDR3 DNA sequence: TGTGCCAGTAGTATCGCTAGCGGGGGGGCCGGGGAGACCCAGTACTTC.

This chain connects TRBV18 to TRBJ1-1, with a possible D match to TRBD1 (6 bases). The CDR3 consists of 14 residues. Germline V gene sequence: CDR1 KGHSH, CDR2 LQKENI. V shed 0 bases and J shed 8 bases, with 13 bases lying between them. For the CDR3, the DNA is TGTGCCAGCTCACCACCGACGGACAGCCGAGAAGCTTTCTTT. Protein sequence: CASSPPTDSREAFF.